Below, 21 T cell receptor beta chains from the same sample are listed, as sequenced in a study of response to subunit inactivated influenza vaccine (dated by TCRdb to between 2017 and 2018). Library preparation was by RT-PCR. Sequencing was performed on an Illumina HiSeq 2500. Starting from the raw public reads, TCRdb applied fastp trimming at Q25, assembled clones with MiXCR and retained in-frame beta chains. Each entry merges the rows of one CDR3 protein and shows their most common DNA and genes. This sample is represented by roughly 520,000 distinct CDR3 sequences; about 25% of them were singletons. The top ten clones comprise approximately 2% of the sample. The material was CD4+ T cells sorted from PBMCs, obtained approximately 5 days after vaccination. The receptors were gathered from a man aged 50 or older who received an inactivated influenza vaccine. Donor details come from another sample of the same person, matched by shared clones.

CDR3 DNA sequence: TGTGCCAGCAGTGTTACAGGGACCCGGCAGCCCCAGCATTTT. It specifies CASSVTGTRQPQHF. The chain joins TRBV2 to TRBJ1-5, with a weak D call TRBD1 (6 bases). This CDR3 comprises 14 residues. V lost 4 bases, J lost 7 bases, and 14 bases lay in between. Germline V lookup: CDR1 SNHLY, CDR2 FYNNEI.

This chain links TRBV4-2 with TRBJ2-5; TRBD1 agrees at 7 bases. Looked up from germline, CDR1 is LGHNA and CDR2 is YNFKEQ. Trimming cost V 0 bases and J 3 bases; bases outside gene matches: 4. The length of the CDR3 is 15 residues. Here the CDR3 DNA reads TGTGCCAGCAGCCAAGATCACAGGGGCGAAGAGACCCAGTACTTC. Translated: CASSQDHRGEETQYF.

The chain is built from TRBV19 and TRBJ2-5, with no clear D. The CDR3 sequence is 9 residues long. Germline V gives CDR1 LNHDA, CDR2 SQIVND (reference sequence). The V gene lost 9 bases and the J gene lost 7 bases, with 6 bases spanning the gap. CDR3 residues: CASPRTQYF. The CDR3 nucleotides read TGTGCCAGCCCGAGGACCCAGTACTTC.

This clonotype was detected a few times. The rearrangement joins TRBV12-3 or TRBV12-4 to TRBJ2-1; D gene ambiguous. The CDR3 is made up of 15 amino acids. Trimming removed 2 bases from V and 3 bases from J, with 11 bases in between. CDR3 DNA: TGTGCCAGCAGTTTACGAGGTGGTCTCTACAATGAGCAGTTCTTC. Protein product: CASSLRGGLYNEQFF.

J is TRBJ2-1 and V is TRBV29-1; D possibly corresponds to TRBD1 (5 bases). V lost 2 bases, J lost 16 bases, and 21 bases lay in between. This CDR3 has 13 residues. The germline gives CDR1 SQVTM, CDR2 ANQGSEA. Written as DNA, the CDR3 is TGCAGCGTTGAACCCTCGCAAGGACAAATATATTTCTTC. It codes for CSVEPSQGQIYFF.

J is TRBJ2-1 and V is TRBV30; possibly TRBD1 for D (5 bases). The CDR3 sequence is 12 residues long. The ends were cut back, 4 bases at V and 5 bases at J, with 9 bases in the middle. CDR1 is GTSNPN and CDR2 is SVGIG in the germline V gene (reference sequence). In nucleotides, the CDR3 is TGTGCCTGGAAGGACACGAACAATGAGCAGTTCTTC. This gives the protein CAWKDTNNEQFF.

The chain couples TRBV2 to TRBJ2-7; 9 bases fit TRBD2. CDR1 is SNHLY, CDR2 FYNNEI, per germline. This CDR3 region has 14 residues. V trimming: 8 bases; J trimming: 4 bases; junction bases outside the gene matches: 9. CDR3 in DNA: TGTGCCAGCCCCGGTTTAGCGGGAGCTTACGAGCAGTACTTC. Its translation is CASPGLAGAYEQYF.

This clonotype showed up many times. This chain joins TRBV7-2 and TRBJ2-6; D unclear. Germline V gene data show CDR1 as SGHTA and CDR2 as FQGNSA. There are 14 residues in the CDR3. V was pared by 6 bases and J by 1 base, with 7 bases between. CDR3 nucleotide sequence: TGTGCCAGCAGTAGAGATTCTGGGGCCAACGTCCTGACTTTC. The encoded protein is CASSRDSGANVLTF.

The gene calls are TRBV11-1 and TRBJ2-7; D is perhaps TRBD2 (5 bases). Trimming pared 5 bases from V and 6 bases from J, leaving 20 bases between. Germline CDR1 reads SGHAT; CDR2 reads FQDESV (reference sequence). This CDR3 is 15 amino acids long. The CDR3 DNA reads TGTGCCAGCAGCCGCTTCGTGGCCGGAGGTCGCGAGCAGTACTTC. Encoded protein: CASSRFVAGGREQYF.

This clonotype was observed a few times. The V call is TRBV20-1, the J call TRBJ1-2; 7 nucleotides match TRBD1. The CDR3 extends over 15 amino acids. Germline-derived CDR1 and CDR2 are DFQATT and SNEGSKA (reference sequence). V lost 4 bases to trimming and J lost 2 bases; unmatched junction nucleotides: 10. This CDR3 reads CSAIVQGKPNYGYTF. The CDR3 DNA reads TGCAGTGCTATAGTACAGGGGAAACCAAACTATGGCTACACCTTC.

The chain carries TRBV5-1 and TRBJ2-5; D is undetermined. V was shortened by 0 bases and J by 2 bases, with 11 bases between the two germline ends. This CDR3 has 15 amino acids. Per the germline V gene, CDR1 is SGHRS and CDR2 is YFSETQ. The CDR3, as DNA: TGCGCCAGCAGCTTGGGTCGCTGGAGACAAGAGACCCAGTACTTC. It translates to CASSLGRWRQETQYF.

The CDR3 DNA reads as TGTGCCAGCAGGCCCAACAGGGGGCGGACTGAAGCTTTCTTT. Its translation is CASRPNRGRTEAFF. The V and J genes are TRBV12-3 or TRBV12-4 and TRBJ1-1; 9 bases align to TRBD1. This CDR3 comprises 14 residues. V lost 6 bases, J lost 5 bases, and 7 bases stayed unmatched.

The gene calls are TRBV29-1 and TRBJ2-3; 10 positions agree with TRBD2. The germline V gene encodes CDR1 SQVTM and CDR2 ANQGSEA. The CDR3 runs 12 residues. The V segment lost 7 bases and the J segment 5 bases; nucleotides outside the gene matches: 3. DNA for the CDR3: TGCAGCGCTGGGACTAGCGAAGATACGCAGTATTTT. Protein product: CSAGTSEDTQYF.

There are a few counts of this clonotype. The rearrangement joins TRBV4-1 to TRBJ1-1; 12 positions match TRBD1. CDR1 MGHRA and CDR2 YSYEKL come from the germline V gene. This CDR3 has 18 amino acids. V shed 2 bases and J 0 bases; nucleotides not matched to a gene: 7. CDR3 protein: CASSQSGTGGPLNTEAFF. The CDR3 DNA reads TGCGCCAGCAGCCAATCGGGGACAGGGGGCCCCCTGAACACTGAAGCTTTCTTT.

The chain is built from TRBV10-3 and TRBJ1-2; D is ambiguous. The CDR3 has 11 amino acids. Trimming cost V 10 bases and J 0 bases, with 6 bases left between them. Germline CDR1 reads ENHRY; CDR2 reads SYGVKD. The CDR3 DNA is TGTGCCACCTACACTAACTATGGCTACACCTTC. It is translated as CATYTNYGYTF.

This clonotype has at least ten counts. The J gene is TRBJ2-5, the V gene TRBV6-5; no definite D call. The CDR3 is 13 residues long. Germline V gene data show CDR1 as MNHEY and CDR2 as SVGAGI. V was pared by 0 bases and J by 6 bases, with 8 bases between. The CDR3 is CASSYSGRQTQYF. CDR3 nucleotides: TGTGCCAGCAGTTACTCCGGCAGACAGACCCAGTACTTC.

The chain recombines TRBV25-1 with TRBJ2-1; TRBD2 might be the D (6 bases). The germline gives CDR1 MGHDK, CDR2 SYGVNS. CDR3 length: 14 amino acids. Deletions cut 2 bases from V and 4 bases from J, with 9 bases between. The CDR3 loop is CASSEAGNYNEQFF. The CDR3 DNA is TGTGCCAGCAGTGAAGCGGGGAATTACAATGAGCAGTTCTTC.

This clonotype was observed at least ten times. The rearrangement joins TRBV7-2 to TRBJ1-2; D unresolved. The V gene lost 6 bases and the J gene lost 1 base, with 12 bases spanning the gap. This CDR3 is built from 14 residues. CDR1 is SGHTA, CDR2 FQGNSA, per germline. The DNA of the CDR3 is TGTGCCAGCAGGTACCCCCCAGTTAACTATGGCTACACCTTC. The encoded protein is CASRYPPVNYGYTF. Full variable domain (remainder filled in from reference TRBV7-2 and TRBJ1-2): GAGVSQSPSNKVTEKGKDVELRCDPISGHTALYWYRQSLGQGLEFLIYFQGNSAPDKSGLPSDRFSAERTGGSVSTLTIQRTQQEDSAVYLCASRYPPVNYGYTFGSGTRLTVV.

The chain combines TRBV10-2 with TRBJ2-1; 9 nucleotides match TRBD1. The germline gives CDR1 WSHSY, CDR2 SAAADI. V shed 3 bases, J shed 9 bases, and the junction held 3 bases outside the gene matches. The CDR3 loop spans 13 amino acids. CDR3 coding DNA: TGCGCCAGCAGTGAACAGGGGGCAGGTGAGCAGTTCTTC. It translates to CASSEQGAGEQFF.

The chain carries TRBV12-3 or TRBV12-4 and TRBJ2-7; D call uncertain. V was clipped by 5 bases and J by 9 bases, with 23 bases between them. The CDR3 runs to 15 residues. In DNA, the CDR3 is TGTGCCAGCAGTGCTGCCGGGCTCCGCCTCGACGGGCAGTACTTC. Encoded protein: CASSAAGLRLDGQYF.

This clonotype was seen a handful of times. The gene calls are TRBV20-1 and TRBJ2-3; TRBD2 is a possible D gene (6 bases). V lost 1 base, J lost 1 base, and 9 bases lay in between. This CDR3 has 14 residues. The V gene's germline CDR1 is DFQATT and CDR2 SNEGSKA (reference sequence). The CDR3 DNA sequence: TGCAGTGCTAGAGGAGCGGGCCGCACAGATACGCAGTATTTT. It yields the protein CSARGAGRTDTQYF.